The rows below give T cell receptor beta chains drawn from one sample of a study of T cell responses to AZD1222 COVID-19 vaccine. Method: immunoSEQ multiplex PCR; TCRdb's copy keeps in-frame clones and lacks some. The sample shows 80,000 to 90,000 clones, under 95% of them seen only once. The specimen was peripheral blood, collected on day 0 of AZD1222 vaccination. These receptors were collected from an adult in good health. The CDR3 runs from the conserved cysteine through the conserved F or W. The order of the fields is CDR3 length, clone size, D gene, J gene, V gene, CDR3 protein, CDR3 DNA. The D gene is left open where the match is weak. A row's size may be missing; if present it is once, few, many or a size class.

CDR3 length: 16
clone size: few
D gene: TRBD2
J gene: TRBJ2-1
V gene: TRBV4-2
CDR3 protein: CASSQDAGGLNNEQFF
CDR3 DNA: TGTGCCAGCAGCCAAGATGCGGGAGGGTTAAACAATGAGCAGTTCTTC

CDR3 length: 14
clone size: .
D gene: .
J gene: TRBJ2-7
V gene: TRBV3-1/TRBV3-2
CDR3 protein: CASSLRAELPEQYF
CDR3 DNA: TGTGCCAGCAGCCTCCGGGCCGAACTCCCCGAGCAGTACTTC

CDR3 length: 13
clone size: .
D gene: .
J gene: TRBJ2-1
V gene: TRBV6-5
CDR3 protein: CASSRAGNNEQFF
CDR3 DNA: TGTGCCAGCAGTCGGGCGGGAAACAATGAGCAGTTCTTC

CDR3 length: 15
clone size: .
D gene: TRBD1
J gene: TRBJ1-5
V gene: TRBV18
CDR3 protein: CASSPGQAINQPQHF
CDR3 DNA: TGTGCCAGCTCACCGGGACAGGCGATCAATCAGCCCCAGCATTTT

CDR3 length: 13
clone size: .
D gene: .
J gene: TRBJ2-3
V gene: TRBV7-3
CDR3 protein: CASTAYPGDTQYF
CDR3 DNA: TGTGCCAGCACCGCTTATCCGGGAGATACGCAGTATTTT

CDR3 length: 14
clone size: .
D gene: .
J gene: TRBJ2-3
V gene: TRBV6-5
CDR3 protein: CASQQWVLTDTQYF
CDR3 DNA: TGTGCCAGCCAACAATGGGTATTGACAGATACGCAGTATTTT

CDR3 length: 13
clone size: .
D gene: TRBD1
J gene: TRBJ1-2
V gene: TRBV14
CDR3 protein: CASSPDRVYGYTF
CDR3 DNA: TGTGCCAGCAGCCCGGACAGGGTCTATGGCTACACCTTC

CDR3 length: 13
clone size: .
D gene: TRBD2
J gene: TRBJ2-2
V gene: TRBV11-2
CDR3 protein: CASGLAELGELFF
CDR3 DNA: TGTGCCAGCGGTCTAGCGGAATTGGGGGAGCTGTTTTTT

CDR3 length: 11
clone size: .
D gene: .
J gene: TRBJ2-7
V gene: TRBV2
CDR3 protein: CASSMGYEQYF
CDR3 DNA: TGTGCCAGCTCTATGGGCTACGAGCAGTACTTC

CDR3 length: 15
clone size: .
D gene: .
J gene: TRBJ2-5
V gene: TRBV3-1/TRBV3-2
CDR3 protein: CASSTRDGDAGTQYF
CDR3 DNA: TGTGCCAGCAGCACCCGGGACGGGGACGCCGGTACCCAGTACTTC

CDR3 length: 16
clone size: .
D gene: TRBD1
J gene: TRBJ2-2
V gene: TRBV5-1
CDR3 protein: CASSLMTGEWTGELFF
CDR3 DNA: TGCGCCAGCAGCTTGATGACAGGGGAGTGGACCGGGGAGCTGTTTTTT

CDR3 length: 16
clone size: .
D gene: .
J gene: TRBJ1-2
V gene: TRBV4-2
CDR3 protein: CASSQTGSATIDGYTF
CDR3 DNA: TGTGCCAGCAGCCAAACGGGCTCCGCGACCATCGATGGCTACACCTTC

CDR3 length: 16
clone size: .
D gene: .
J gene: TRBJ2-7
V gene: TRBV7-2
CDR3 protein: CASSFRSEGRAGEQYF
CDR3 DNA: TGTGCCAGCAGCTTTCGCTCGGAGGGCCGTGCGGGCGAGCAGTACTTC

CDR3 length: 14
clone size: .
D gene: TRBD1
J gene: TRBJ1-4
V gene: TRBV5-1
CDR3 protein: CASSSTGANEKLFF
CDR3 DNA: TGCGCCAGCAGCTCAACAGGGGCTAATGAAAAACTGTTTTTT

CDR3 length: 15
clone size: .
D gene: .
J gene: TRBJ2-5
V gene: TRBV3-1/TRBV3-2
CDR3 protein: CASSQDLGTRETQYF
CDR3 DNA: TGTGCCAGCAGCCAAGATTTGGGGACCCGAGAGACCCAGTACTTC

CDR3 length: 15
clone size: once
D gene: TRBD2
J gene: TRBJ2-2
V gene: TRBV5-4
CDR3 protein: CASSLASGLTGELFF
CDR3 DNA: TGTGCCAGCAGCTTGGCTAGCGGTCTTACCGGGGAGCTGTTTTTT

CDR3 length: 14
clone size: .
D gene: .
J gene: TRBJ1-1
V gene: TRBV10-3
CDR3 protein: CAIRPGTENTEAFF
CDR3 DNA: TGTGCCATCAGACCCGGGACGGAGAACACTGAAGCTTTCTTT

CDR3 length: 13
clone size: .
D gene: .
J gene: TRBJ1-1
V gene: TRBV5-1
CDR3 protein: CASNNAIGTEAFF
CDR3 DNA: TGCGCCAGCAATAATGCAATTGGTACTGAAGCTTTCTTT

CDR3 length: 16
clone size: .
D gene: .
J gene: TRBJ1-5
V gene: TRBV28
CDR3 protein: CASKALGLLSNQPQHF
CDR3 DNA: TGTGCCAGCAAAGCACTTGGACTCCTTAGCAATCAGCCCCAGCATTTT

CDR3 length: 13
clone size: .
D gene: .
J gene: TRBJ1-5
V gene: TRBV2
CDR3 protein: CASSELGPQPQHF
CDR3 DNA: TGTGCCAGCAGTGAACTGGGCCCCCAGCCCCAGCATTTT

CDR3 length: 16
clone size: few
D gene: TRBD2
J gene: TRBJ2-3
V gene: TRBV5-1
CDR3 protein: CASSSGTSGSTDTQYF
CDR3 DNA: TGCGCCAGCAGCTCCGGGACTAGCGGTAGCACAGATACGCAGTATTTT

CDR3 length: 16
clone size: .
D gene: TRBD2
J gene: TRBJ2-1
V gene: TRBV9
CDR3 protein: CASSVEGAGAYNEQFF
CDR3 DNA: TGTGCCAGCAGCGTAGAGGGTGCGGGAGCCTACAATGAGCAGTTCTTC

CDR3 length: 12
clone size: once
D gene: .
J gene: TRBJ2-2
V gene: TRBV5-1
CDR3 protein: CASSLGAGELFF
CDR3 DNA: TGCGCCAGCAGCTTGGGAGCCGGGGAGCTGTTTTTT

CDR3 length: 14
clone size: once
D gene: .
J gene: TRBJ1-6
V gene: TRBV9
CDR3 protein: CASSVDYDSSPLHF
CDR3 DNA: TGTGCCAGCAGCGTAGATTACGACAGTTCACCCCTCCACTTT

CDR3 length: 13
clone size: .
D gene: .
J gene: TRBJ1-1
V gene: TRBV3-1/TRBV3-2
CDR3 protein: CASSQGLNTEAFF
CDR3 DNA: TGTGCCAGCAGCCAAGGGCTGAACACTGAAGCTTTCTTT

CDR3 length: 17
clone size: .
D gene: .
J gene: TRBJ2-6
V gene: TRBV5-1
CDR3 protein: CASSLGPIVSGANVLTF
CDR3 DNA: TGCGCCAGCAGCTTGGGGCCGATCGTCTCTGGGGCCAACGTCCTGACTTTC

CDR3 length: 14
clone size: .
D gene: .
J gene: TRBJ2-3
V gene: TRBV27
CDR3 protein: CASSLGQGADTQYF
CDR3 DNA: TGTGCCAGCAGTTTAGGGCAGGGTGCAGATACGCAGTATTTT

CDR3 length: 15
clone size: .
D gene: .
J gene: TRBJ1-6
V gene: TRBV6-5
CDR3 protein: CASSYAWTGGSPLHF
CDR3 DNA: TGTGCCAGCAGTTACGCATGGACGGGGGGTTCACCCCTCCACTTT

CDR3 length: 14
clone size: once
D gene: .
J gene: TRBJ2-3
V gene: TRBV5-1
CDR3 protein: CASSSGRLADTQYF
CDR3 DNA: TGCGCCAGCAGCTCGGGCCGACTAGCAGATACGCAGTATTTT

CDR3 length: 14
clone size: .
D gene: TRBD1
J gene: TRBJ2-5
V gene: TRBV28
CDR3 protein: CASTGQAQQETQYF
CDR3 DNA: TGTGCCAGCACGGGACAGGCCCAACAAGAGACCCAGTACTTC

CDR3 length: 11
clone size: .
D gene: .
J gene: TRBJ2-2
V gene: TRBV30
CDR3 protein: CAWKGSGELFF
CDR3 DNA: TGTGCCTGGAAGGGGTCCGGGGAGCTGTTTTTT

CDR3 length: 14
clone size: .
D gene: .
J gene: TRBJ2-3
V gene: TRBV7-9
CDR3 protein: CASSLRDFTDTQYF
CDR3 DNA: TGTGCCAGCAGCTTACGCGACTTCACAGATACGCAGTATTTT

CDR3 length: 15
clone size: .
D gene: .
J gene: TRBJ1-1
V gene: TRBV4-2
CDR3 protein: CASSQPRETNTEAFF
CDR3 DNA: TGTGCCAGCAGCCAACCCAGGGAGACGAACACTGAAGCTTTCTTT